Below, 27 T cell receptor beta chains from the same sample are listed, as sequenced in a study of T cell changes during pregnancy in multiple sclerosis. TCRdb's table, derived via immunoSEQ multiplex PCR, lists solely in-frame clones and lacks some. The data show 90,000 to 120,000 clones, just over 90% seen once. Sequences were derived from peripheral blood, sampled after pregnancy. The receptors come from a female donor with multiple sclerosis, enrolled in a pregnancy study.

The gene calls are TRBV6-5 and TRBJ2-5; a weak D match, TRBD2 (5 bases). Germline lookup yields CDR1 MNHEY and CDR2 SVGAGI. The CDR3 contains 13 residues. V was trimmed by 4 bases and J by 7 bases, leaving 13 bases between them. DNA of the CDR3: TGTGCCAGCAGTTGGGCAGTCGAGGGGACCCAGTACTTC. This sequence encodes CASSWAVEGTQYF.

The chain combines TRBV19 with TRBJ1-2; maybe TRBD1 (6 bases). The CDR3 has 16 residues. The germline V gene has CDR1 LNHDA and CDR2 SQIVND (reference sequence). Between the trimmed V and J ends, which lost 7 bases and 3 bases, there was a span of 21 bases. This chain's CDR3 is CASTQWTARGYYGYTF. The CDR3 region has the DNA TGTGCCAGTACCCAATGGACAGCCAGGGGTTACTATGGCTACACCTTC.

V gene TRBV9 combines with J gene TRBJ1-5; TRBD1 aligns across 9 bases. The CDR3 loop spans 12 amino acids. Trimming at V came to 7 bases and at J to 6 bases, leaving 2 bases not matched to a gene. CDR1 is SGDLS and CDR2 is YYNGEE in the germline V gene. CDR3 DNA sequence: TGTGCCAGCGGGACAGGGAGTCAGCCCCAGCATTTT. As protein: CASGTGSQPQHF.

The chain has TRBV27 and TRBJ2-3; possibly TRBD2 for D (7 bases). Germline V gene lookup returns CDR1 MNHEY and CDR2 SMNVEV (reference sequence). The CDR3 sequence is 14 residues long. V lost 3 bases and J lost 5, with 12 bases in between. CDR3 region: CASSFGGPGDTQYF. In DNA, the CDR3 is TGTGCCAGCAGTTTCGGGGGGCCGGGAGATACGCAGTATTTT.

The chain couples TRBV7-8 to TRBJ1-3; D not resolved. Trimming stripped 2 bases from V and 4 bases from J, with 9 bases between. Germline V gene lookup returns CDR1 SGHVS and CDR2 FQNEAQ. The CDR3 contains 14 residues. Here the CDR3 reads CASSLSGQGNTIYF. The CDR3 DNA is TGTGCCAGCAGCTTAAGCGGTCAGGGAAACACCATATATTTT.

The V gene is TRBV7-2, the J gene TRBJ2-7; a weak D match, TRBD1 (5 bases). Trimming cost V 5 bases and J 3 bases, with 17 bases left between them. The germline V gene encodes CDR1 SGHTA and CDR2 FQGNSA. This CDR3 comprises 15 residues. CDR3 DNA: TGTGCCAGCAGCCCCGGGTCAGGGCCCTACTACGAGCAGTACTTC. This encodes CASSPGSGPYYEQYF.

The CDR3 DNA sequence: TGTGCCACCGAGACTAGCGGGGGAATCTACGAGCAGTACTTC. It encodes CATETSGGIYEQYF. The chain combines TRBV6-6 with TRBJ2-5, with 12 bases that match TRBD2. The J call may be in error: the DNA end matches TRBJ2-7 better. Germline-derived CDR1 and CDR2 are MNHNY and SVGAGI (reference sequence). CDR3 length equals 14 residues.

This rearrangement joins TRBV14 to TRBJ2-7, with D possibly being TRBD2 (5 bases). Trimming took off 1 base at V and 4 bases at J, with 8 bases between the two ends. Germline V gene sequence: CDR1 SGHDN, CDR2 FVKESK. There are 13 residues in the CDR3. The CDR3 loop is CASSQASGYEQYF. For the CDR3, the DNA is TGTGCCAGCAGCCAAGCGAGCGGATACGAGCAGTACTTC.

The chain has TRBV20-1 and TRBJ1-1; tentative D call: TRBD1 (6 bases). The germline V gene encodes CDR1 DFQATT and CDR2 SNEGSKA (reference sequence). The CDR3 covers 11 residues. Between the trimmed V and J ends, which lost 1 base and 9 bases, there was a span of 9 bases. The CDR3 nucleotides are TGCAGTGCTAGAGTGGGGGGGCAAGCTTTCTTT. Residues: CSARVGGQAFF.

The chain is built from TRBV6-1 and TRBJ1-4; TRBD1 matches 8 bases. The CDR3 consists of 14 residues. Germline V gene sequence: CDR1 MNHNS, CDR2 SASEGT. The J segment lost 4 bases and the V segment lost 5 bases, leaving 3 bases of the junction unmatched. The CDR3 nucleotides read TGTGCCAGCAGTCCAGGACAGGGTAATGAAAAACTGTTTTTT. Residues: CASSPGQGNEKLFF.

This clone was found once. The chain carries TRBV6-6 and TRBJ2-1; TRBD1 is a possible D gene (6 bases). CDR1 is MNHNY, CDR2 SVGAGI, per germline (reference sequence). There are 14 residues in the CDR3. Trimming took 2 bases from V and 5 from J, leaving 10 bases between them. CDR3 residues: CASSYPAGDNEQFF. The DNA for the CDR3 is TGTGCCAGCAGTTACCCTGCAGGGGACAATGAGCAGTTCTTC.

CDR3 sequence (DNA): TGTGCCAGCTCACAAACGGGACAGGGGTTAAACGAGCAGTACTTC. It specifies CASSQTGQGLNEQYF. The V and J genes are TRBV18 and TRBJ2-7; TRBD1 agrees at 10 bases. This CDR3 region has 15 residues. Trimming at V came to 4 bases and at J to 5 bases, leaving 8 bases not matched to a gene. Germline V gene data show CDR1 as KGHSH and CDR2 as LQKENI.

V gene TRBV7-3 combines with J gene TRBJ2-1, with TRBD2 identical over 13 bases. CDR1 and CDR2 (germline): SGHTA, FQGTGA. V lost 6 bases, J lost 7 bases, and 6 bases stayed unmatched. The CDR3 spans 15 residues. The CDR3 here is CASRLAGGQGNEQFF. The CDR3 nucleotides are TGTGCCAGCAGACTAGCGGGGGGGCAAGGTAATGAGCAGTTCTTC.

In this sample, this clone turned up once. This chain connects TRBV6-1 to TRBJ2-1, with 12 bases matching TRBD2. The V gene end was trimmed by 6 bases and the J gene end by 4 bases; junction bases not matched to a gene: 4. Germline CDR1 MNHNS, CDR2 SASEGT. The CDR3 is 15 residues long. CDR3 protein: CASRRTSGGYNEQFF. CDR3 sequence (DNA): TGTGCCAGCAGGCGAACTAGCGGGGGGTACAATGAGCAGTTCTTC.

V usage is TRBV29-1 and J usage is TRBJ2-7, with 9 positions matching TRBD1. Trimming at V came to 6 bases and at J to 5 bases, leaving 2 bases not matched to a gene. Germline CDR1 and CDR2: SQVTM and ANQGSEA. This CDR3 comprises 11 residues. This chain's CDR3 is CSVDRGDEQYF. The CDR3 coding sequence is TGCAGCGTAGACAGGGGGGACGAGCAGTACTTC.

This clone was counted a single time. The V and J genes are TRBV7-3 and TRBJ2-5; a possible D gene is TRBD2 (7 bases). Germline lookup yields CDR1 SGHTA and CDR2 FQGTGA. The CDR3 is 16 residues long. V lost 5 bases and J 5 bases, leaving 21 bases between the germline ends. The DNA for the CDR3 is TGTGCCAGCAGCCCTACTAGCGCCAAAGGGGGTGAGACCCAGTACTTC. Its protein is CASSPTSAKGGETQYF.

The chain carries TRBV7-2 and TRBJ2-2, with TRBD2 identical over 9 bases. CDR3 length: 15 residues. Germline trimming cut 5 bases from V and 6 bases from J; bases unmatched to any gene: 7. Germline V gene data show CDR1 as SGHTA and CDR2 as FQGNSA. The CDR3 reads CASSLSGLASGELFF. The CDR3 DNA reads TGTGCCAGCAGCCTAAGTGGACTAGCGTCCGGGGAGCTGTTTTTT. Using reference TRBV7-2 and TRBJ2-2 for the parts outside the CDR3, the full variable domain is GAGVSQSPSNKVTEKGKDVELRCDPISGHTALYWYRQSLGQGLEFLIYFQGNSAPDKSGLPSDRFSAERTGGSVSTLTIQRTQQEDSAVYLCASSLSGLASGELFFGEGSRLTVL.

V and J are TRBV14 and TRBJ2-2; no clear D. Trimming removed 1 base from V and 6 bases from J, with 6 bases in between. This CDR3 is built from 13 residues. The V gene's germline CDR1 is SGHDN and CDR2 FVKESK. CDR3 in amino acids: CASSQALAGELFF. The CDR3 DNA reads as TGTGCCAGCAGCCAAGCTCTCGCCGGGGAGCTGTTTTTT.

The CDR3 region has the DNA TGTGCCACCAGCGCGGGAACAGCGGGGACCTACGAGCAGTACTTC. Amino acid sequence: CATSAGTAGTYEQYF. The chain uses TRBV15 and TRBJ2-7; 7 positions agree with TRBD2. The V gene end was trimmed by 5 bases and the J gene end by 2 bases; junction bases not matched to a gene: 9. This CDR3 has 15 residues. Germline V gene data show CDR1 as LNHNV and CDR2 as YYDKDF (reference sequence). Based on the CDR3 plus reference TRBV15 and TRBJ2-7, the full variable domain is DAMVIQNPRYQVTQFGKPVTLSCSQTLNHNVMYWYQQKSSQAPKLLFHYYDKDFNNEADTPDNFQSRRPNTSFCFLDIRSPGLGDTAMYLCATSAGTAGTYEQYFGPGTRLTVT.

This chain joins TRBV6-5 and TRBJ1-2, with a weak D call TRBD1 (5 bases). Germline V gene data show CDR1 as MNHEY and CDR2 as SVGAGI. V shed 6 bases and J shed 4 bases, with 12 bases lying between them. This CDR3 is 13 amino acids long. The CDR3 DNA reads as TGTGCCAGCAGGGGGGGGTGGGGCTATGGCTACACCTTC. Amino acids: CASRGGWGYGYTF.

The chain carries TRBV19 and TRBJ2-5; D may be TRBD2 (6 bases). The germline V gene has CDR1 LNHDA and CDR2 SQIVND (reference sequence). V was clipped by 5 bases and J by 5 bases, with 15 bases between them. The CDR3 is 14 residues long. The CDR3 DNA reads TGTGCCAGTAGTCGAATAGCGGCCCAGGAGACCCAGTACTTC. Protein: CASSRIAAQETQYF. Filled out from reference TRBV19 and TRBJ2-5, the complete variable domain reads DGGITQSPKYLFRKEGQNVTLSCEQNLNHDAMYWYRQDPGQGLRLIYYSQIVNDFQKGDIAEGYSVSREKKESFPLTVTSAQKNPTAFYLCASSRIAAQETQYFGPGTRLLVL.

This chain uses TRBV7-8 with TRBJ1-1, with 10 bases lining up with TRBD1. The CDR3 consists of 17 residues. Per germline, CDR1 SGHVS and CDR2 FQNEAQ. After removal of 4 bases from V and 8 bases from J, the junction contained 16 bases not matched to a gene. CDR3 in DNA: TGTGCCAGCAGCTCCGGACAGGGGGGCTCCCTTGGGCTCGAAGCTTTCTTT. It yields the protein CASSSGQGGSLGLEAFF.

The rearrangement links TRBV30 to TRBJ1-5; 10 bases agree with TRBD1. The germline V gene has CDR1 GTSNPN and CDR2 SVGIG (reference sequence). The V and J ends lost 1 base and 4 bases, in that order; junction bases with no gene match: 7. The CDR3 covers 16 residues. The CDR3 DNA follows: TGTGCCTGGAGTGGACAGGGGGCACCTCTAAATCAGCCCCAGCATTTT. Residues: CAWSGQGAPLNQPQHF.

This chain links TRBV14 with TRBJ2-3, with D possibly being TRBD1 (6 bases). Germline V gives CDR1 SGHDN, CDR2 FVKESK. CDR3 length: 16 residues. Trimming shortened V by 0 bases and J by 7 bases, and 17 bases separated the two germline ends. The CDR3 sequence: CASSQDGGYWIHTQYF. DNA of the CDR3: TGTGCCAGCAGCCAAGATGGGGGCTATTGGATTCATACGCAGTATTTT.

The V call is TRBV25-1, the J call TRBJ2-3, with TRBD2 matching 11 bases. This CDR3 region has 15 residues. Trimming took 6 bases from V and 2 from J; bases not matched to a gene: 4. The germline V gene has CDR1 MGHDK and CDR2 SYGVNS. As DNA, the CDR3 is TGTGCCAGCAGCCTGACTAGCGGGGTCACAGATACGCAGTATTTT. Protein sequence: CASSLTSGVTDTQYF.

The genes are TRBV7-3 and TRBJ2-3; D possibly corresponds to TRBD2 (7 bases). Per germline, CDR1 SGHTA and CDR2 FQGTGA. V was cut by 5 bases and J by 0 bases, with 24 bases left in between. This CDR3 contains 19 residues. The CDR3 sequence: CASSGLEGGVAASTDTQYF. The CDR3 DNA sequence: TGTGCCAGCAGCGGGCTCGAGGGGGGGGTAGCGGCTAGCACAGATACGCAGTATTTT.

V usage is TRBV11-1 and J usage is TRBJ2-7; D may be TRBD1 (5 bases). Germline CDR1 is SGHAT and CDR2 is FQDESV (reference sequence). Trimming pared 3 bases from V and 1 base from J, leaving 13 bases between. This CDR3 is built from 15 residues. CDR3 nucleotide sequence: TGTGCCAGCAGCTTTAGGGGAAACCCTTCCTACGAGCAGTACTTC. Translated: CASSFRGNPSYEQYF.